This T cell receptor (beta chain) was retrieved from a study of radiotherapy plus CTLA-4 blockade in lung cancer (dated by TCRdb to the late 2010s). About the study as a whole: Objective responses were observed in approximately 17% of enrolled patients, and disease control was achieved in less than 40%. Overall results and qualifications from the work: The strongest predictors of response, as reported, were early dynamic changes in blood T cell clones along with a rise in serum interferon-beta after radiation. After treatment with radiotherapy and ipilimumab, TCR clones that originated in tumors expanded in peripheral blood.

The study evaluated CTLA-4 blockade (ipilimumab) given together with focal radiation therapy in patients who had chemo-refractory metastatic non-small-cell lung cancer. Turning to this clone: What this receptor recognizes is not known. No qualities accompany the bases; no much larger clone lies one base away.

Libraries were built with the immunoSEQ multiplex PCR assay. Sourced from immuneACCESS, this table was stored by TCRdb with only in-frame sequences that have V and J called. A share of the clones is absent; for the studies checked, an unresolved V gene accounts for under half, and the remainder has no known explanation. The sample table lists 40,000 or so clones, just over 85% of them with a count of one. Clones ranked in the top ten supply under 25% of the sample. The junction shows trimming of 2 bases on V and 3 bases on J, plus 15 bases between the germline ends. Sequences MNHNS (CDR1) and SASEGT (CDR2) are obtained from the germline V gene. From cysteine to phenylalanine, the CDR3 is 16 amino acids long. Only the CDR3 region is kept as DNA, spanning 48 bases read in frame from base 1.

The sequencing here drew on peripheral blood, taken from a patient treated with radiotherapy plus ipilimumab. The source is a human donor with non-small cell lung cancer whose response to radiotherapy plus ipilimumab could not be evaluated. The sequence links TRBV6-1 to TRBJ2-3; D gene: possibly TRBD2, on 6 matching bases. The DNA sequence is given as TGTGCCAGCAGTGAACTGCGCCCGCGGGAAACAGATACGCAGTATTTT. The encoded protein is CASSELRPRETDTQYF.